Described below is a single T cell receptor (beta chain) sequence and its context. Profiling relied on immunoSEQ multiplex PCR, and the TCRdb table lists in-frame clones only, not all of them. The repertoire holds almost 95,000 clones, with approximately 90% as singletons. The germline V gene has CDR1 SNHLY and CDR2 FYNNEI. V gave up 4 bases and J gave up 2 bases; unmatched junction bases: 2. This CDR3 spans 14 amino acids. This specimen comes from a study of control samples from healthy donors and cancer patients. The sample comprised blood. The sequence derives from a woman between 18 and 30 years old in good health. The rearrangement joins TRBV2 to TRBJ2-7, with 10 positions matching TRBD2. The CDR3 loop reads CASSGLAGPYEQYF. The CDR3 coding sequence is TGTGCCAGCAGTGGACTAGCGGGCCCCTACGAGCAGTACTTC.